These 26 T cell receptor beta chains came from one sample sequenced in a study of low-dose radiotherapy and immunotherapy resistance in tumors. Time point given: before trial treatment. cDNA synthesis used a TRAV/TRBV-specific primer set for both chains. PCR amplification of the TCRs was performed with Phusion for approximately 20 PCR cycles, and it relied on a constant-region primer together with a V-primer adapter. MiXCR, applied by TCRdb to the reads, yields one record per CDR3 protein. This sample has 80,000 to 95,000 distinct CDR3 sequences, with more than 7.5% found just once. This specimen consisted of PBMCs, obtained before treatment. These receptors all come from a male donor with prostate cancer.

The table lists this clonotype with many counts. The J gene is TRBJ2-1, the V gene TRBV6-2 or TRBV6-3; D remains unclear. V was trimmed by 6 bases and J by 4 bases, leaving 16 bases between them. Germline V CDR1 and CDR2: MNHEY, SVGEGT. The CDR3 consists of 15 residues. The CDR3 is CASRPGFRGYNEQFF. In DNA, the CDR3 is TGTGCCAGCAGACCAGGTTTCCGAGGATACAATGAGCAGTTCTTC.

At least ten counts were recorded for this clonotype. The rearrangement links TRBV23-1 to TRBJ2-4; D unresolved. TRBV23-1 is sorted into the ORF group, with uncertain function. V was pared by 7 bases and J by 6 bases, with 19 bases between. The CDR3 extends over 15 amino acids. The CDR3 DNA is TGCGCCAGCACTCCGGGCCAGCCCACGACAAACATTCAGTACTTC. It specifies CASTPGQPTTNIQYF.

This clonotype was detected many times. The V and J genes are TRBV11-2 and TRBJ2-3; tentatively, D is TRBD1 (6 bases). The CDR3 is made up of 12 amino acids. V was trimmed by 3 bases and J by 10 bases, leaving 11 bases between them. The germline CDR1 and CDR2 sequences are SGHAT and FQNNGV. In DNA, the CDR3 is TGTGCCAGCAGCTTTCAGGGGCCGGCGCAGTATTTT. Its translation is CASSFQGPAQYF.

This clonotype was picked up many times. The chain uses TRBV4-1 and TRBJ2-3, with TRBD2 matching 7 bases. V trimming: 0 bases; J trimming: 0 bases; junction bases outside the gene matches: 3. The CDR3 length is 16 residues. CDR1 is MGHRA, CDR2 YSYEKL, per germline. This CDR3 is CASSQENSGSTDTQYF. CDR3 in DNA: TGCGCCAGCAGCCAAGAAAATAGCGGGAGCACAGATACGCAGTATTTT.

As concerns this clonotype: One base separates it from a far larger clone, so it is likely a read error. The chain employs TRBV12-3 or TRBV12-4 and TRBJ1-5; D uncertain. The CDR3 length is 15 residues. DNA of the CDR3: TGTGCCATCAGTGAGACGGCGGGGAACAATCAGCCCCAGCATTTT. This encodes CAISETAGNNQPQHF.

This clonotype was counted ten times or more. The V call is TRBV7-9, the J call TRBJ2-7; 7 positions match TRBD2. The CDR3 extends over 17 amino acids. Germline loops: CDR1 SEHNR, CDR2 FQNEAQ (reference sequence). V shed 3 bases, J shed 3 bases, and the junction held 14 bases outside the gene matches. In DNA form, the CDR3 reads TGTGCCAGCAGCTTCCGGGGGGACGAAGTTTCGAGCTACGAGCAGTACTTC. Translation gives CASSFRGDEVSSYEQYF.

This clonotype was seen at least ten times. The CDR3 is CASSQSQTSGQETQYF. The CDR3 DNA reads as TGCGCCAGCAGCCAATCCCAGACTAGCGGTCAAGAGACCCAGTACTTC. The rearrangement uses TRBV4-1 and TRBJ2-5; 9 bases are a match to TRBD2. The germline gives CDR1 MGHRA, CDR2 YSYEKL. V shed 2 bases, J shed 2 bases, and the junction held 6 bases outside the gene matches. This CDR3 comprises 16 residues.

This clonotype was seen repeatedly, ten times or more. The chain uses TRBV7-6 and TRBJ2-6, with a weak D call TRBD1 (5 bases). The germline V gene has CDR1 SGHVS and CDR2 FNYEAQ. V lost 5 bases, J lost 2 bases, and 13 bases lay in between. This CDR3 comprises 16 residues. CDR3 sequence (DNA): TGTGCCAGCAGCCCAGAACAGGCCACTGGGGCCAACGTCCTGACTTTC. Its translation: CASSPEQATGANVLTF.

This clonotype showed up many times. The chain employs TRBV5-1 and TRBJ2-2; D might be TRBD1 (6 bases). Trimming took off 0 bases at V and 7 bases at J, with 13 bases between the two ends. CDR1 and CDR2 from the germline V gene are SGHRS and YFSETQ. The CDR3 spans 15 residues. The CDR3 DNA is TGCGCCAGCAGCTTGGTTCGGCAGGACAGCGGGGAGCTGTTTTTT. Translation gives CASSLVRQDSGELFF.

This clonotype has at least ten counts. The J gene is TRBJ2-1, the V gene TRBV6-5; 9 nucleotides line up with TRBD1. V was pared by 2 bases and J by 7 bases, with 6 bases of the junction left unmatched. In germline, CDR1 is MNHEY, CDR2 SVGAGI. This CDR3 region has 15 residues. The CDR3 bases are TGTGCCAGCAGTTACCCGGGACAGGGAAAGAATGAGCAGTTCTTC. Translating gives CASSYPGQGKNEQFF.

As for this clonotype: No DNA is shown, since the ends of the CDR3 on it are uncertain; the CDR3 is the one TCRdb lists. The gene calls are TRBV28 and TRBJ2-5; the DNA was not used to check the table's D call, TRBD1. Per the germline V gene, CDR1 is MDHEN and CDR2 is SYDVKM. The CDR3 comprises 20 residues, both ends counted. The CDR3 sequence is CASSIYLCSVAHRGEETQYF.

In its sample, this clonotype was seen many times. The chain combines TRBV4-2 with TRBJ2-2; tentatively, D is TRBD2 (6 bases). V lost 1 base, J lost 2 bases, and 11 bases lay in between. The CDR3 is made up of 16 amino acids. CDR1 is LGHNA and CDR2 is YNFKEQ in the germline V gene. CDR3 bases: TGTGCCAGCAGCCAAGGAGGACTATCAAACACCGGGGAGCTGTTTTTT. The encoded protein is CASSQGGLSNTGELFF.

The CDR3 sequence is CASSGTGGAGELFF. The CDR3, as DNA: TGTGCCAGCAGCGGGACAGGGGGGGCCGGGGAGCTGTTTTTT. J is TRBJ2-2 and V is TRBV13, with TRBD1 matching 11 bases. This CDR3 has 14 residues. V was clipped by 5 bases and J by 6 bases; unmatched bases: 2. Germline CDR1 PRHDT, CDR2 FYEKMQ (reference sequence).

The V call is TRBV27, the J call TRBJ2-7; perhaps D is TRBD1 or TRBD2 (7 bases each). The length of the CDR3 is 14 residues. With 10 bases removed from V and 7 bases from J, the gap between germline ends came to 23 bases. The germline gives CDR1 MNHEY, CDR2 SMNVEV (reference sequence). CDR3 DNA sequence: TGTGCCACCTTACTGACAGGGAGGGTCGGGGAGCAGTACTTC. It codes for CATLLTGRVGEQYF.

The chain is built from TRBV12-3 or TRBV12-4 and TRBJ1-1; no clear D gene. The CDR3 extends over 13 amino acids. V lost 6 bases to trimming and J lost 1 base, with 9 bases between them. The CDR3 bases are TGTGCCAGCAGAGTAACAGCGAACACTGAAGCTTTCTTT. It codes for CASRVTANTEAFF.

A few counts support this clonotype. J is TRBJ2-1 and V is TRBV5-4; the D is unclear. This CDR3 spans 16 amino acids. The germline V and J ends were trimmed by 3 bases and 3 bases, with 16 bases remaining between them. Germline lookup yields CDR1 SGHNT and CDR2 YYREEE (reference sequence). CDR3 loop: CASSSVSSGRYNEQFF. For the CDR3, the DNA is TGTGCCAGCAGCTCCGTGTCGTCGGGTCGCTACAATGAGCAGTTCTTC.

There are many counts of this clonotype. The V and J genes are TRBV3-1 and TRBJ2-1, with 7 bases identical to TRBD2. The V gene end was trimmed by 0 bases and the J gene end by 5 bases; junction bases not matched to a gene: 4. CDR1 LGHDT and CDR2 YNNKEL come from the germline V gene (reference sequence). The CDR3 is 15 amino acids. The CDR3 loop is CASSQDGGLDNEQFF. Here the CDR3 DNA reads TGTGCCAGCAGCCAAGATGGTGGACTAGACAATGAGCAGTTCTTC.

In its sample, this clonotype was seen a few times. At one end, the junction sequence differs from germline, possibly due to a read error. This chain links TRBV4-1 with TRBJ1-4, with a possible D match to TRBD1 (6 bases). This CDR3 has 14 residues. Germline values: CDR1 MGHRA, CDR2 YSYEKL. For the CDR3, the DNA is TGTGCCAGCAGCCACGGACAGACGGAGGAAAAACTGTTTTTT. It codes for CASSHGQTEEKLFF.

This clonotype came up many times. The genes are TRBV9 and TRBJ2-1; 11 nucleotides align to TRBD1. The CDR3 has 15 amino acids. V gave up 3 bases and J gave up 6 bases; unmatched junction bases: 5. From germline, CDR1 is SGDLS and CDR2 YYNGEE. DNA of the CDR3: TGTGCCAGCAGCGCGGGAGGGACAGGGGGCAATGAGCAGTTCTTC. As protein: CASSAGGTGGNEQFF.

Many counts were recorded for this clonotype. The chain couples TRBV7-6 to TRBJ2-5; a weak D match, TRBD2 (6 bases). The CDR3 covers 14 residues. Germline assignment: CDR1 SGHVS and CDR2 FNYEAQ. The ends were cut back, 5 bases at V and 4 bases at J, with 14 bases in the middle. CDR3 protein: CASSPPGGRETQYF. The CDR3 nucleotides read TGTGCCAGCAGCCCGCCTGGGGGGAGAGAGACCCAGTACTTC.

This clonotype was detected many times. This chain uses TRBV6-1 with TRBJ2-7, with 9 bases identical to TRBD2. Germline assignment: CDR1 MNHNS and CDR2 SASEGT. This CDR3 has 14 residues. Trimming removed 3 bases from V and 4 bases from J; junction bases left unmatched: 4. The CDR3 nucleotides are TGTGCCAGCAGTGATGCGGGAGGGCCGTACGAGCAGTACTTC. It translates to CASSDAGGPYEQYF.

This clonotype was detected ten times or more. CDR3 region: CASSPRLAGGPGQFF. DNA for the CDR3: TGTGCCAGCAGCCCAAGACTAGCGGGAGGGCCGGGGCAGTTCTTC. The rearrangement links TRBV7-2 to TRBJ2-1; TRBD2 matches at 14 bases. The length of the CDR3 is 15 residues. Germline V gives CDR1 SGHTA, CDR2 FQGNSA. J gave up 12 bases and V 5 bases, and 9 bases lay outside the gene matches.

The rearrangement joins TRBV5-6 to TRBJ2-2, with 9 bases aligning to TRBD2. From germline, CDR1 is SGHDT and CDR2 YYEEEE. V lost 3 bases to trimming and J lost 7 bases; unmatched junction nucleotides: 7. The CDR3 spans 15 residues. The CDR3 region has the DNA TGTGCCAGCAGCTCGACTAGCGGAGGGATCGGGGAGCTGTTTTTT. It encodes CASSSTSGGIGELFF.

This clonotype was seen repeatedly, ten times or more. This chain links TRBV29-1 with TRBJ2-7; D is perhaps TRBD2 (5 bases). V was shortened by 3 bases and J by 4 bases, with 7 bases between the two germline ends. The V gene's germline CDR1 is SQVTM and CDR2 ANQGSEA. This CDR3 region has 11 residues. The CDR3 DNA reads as TGCAGCGTTGAGTGGGAGTACGAGCAGTACTTC. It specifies CSVEWEYEQYF.

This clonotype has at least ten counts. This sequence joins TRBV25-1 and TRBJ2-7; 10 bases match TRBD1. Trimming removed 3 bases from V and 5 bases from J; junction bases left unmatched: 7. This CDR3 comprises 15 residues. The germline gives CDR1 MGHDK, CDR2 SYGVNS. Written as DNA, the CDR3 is TGTGCCAGCAGTGACCCGGGACAGGGGCATCACGAGCAGTACTTC. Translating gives CASSDPGQGHHEQYF.

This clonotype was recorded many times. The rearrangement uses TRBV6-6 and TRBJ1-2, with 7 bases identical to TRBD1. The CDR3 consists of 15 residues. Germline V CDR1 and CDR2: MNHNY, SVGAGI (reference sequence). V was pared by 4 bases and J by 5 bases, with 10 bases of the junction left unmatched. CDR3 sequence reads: CASSSEGASRYGYTF. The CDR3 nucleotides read TGTGCCAGCAGTTCGGAGGGGGCGTCCCGATATGGCTACACCTTC.